Shown below are 29 T cell receptor beta chains from a single sample sequenced in a study of T cells in Graves' hyperthyroidism and ophthalmopathy. Regions amplified from RNA transcripts were the TCR beta CDR3 regions. Using the HTBI primer set, a first-round RT-PCR was run on the TCR CDR3. One entry per CDR3 protein results from TCRdb running MiXCR on the multiplex PCR reads. This sample has 300,000 to 400,000 distinct CDR3 sequences, with about 14% found just once. Sequencing was done on a sample of blood. The receptors derive from a woman in her twenties or thirties with Graves' ophthalmopathy.

This clonotype showed up many times. The rearrangement links TRBV28 to TRBJ2-3, with 8 bases that match TRBD1. The trim removed 2 bases at V and 6 bases at J, leaving 4 bases unmatched. This CDR3 comprises 14 residues. CDR1 is MDHEN, CDR2 SYDVKM, per germline. The CDR3, as DNA: TGTGCCAGCAGTTTAATGCAGGGGGCGGATACGCAGTATTTT. It encodes CASSLMQGADTQYF. Using reference TRBV28 and TRBJ2-3 for the parts outside the CDR3, the full variable domain is DVKVTQSSRYLVKRTGEKVFLECVQDMDHENMFWYRQDPGLGLRLIYFSYDVKMKEKGDIPEGYSVSREKKERFSLILESASTNQTSMYLCASSLMQGADTQYFGPGTRLTVL.

This clonotype was recorded at least ten times. The V gene is TRBV10-3, the J gene TRBJ1-1, with 11 bases lining up with TRBD1. The trim removed 4 bases at V and 7 bases at J, leaving 8 bases unmatched. The CDR3 is 15 amino acids. Looked up from germline, CDR1 is ENHRY and CDR2 is SYGVKD. The CDR3 spells CAISGQGQGASEAFF. The CDR3 DNA reads as TGTGCCATCAGTGGGCAAGGACAGGGGGCGAGTGAAGCTTTCTTT.

The sample holds many counts of this clonotype. This chain joins TRBV14 and TRBJ2-7; 8 nucleotides match TRBD1. The germline V gene encodes CDR1 SGHDN and CDR2 FVKESK. The CDR3 runs to 15 residues. V lost 1 base, J lost 3 bases, and 5 bases stayed unmatched. The CDR3 bases are TGTGCCAGCAGCCAAGTAGGACAGGGAGGCTACGAGCAGTACTTC. The encoded protein is CASSQVGQGGYEQYF.

This clonotype was found many times. This sequence joins TRBV12-3 or TRBV12-4 and TRBJ2-5; a possible D gene is TRBD1 (5 bases). The CDR3 totals 13 residues. Trimming removed 7 bases at V and 3 bases at J, with 12 bases between. CDR3 sequence (DNA): TGTGCCAGCAACCAGGACATCGAAGAGACCCAGTACTTC. This sequence encodes CASNQDIEETQYF.

This clonotype was seen at least ten times. V usage is TRBV7-3 and J usage is TRBJ2-1; the match to TRBD2 covers 8 bases. The CDR3 length is 15 residues. With V trimmed by 5 bases and J by 6 bases, 9 bases remained unmatched. In germline, CDR1 is SGHTA, CDR2 FQGTGA. The chain's CDR3 is CASSRTGLGANEQFF. CDR3 nucleotide sequence: TGTGCCAGCAGCCGAACGGGACTAGGGGCCAATGAGCAGTTCTTC.

V gene TRBV3-1 combines with J gene TRBJ2-2; a possible D gene is TRBD1 (6 bases). Trimming left V 4 bases short and J 2 bases short, with 14 bases between. The germline CDR1 and CDR2 sequences are LGHDT and YNNKEL (reference sequence). The CDR3 sequence is 16 residues long. The CDR3 is CASSLWGTRNTGELFF. The CDR3, as DNA: TGTGCCAGCAGCCTTTGGGGGACAAGAAACACCGGGGAGCTGTTTTTT.

Many counts were recorded for this clonotype. The chain is built from TRBV10-3 and TRBJ2-5; no clear D. The V and J ends lost 0 bases and 5 bases respectively, with 7 bases between them. CDR1 is ENHRY, CDR2 SYGVKD, per germline. The CDR3 is made up of 13 amino acids. Here the CDR3 reads CAISESLAETQYF. CDR3 DNA sequence: TGTGCCATCAGTGAGTCGCTGGCGGAGACCCAGTACTTC.

At least ten counts were recorded for this clonotype. The chain employs TRBV28 and TRBJ2-7; 8 bases align to TRBD1. Germline V CDR1 and CDR2: MDHEN, SYDVKM. The length of the CDR3 is 14 residues. Trimming took 2 bases from V and 3 from J; bases not matched to a gene: 3. The CDR3 here is CASSLRQGSYEQYF. Here the CDR3 DNA reads TGTGCCAGCAGTTTACGACAGGGGAGCTACGAGCAGTACTTC.

As regards this clonotype: One end of the junction does not line up with germline, which may come from a read error. This chain links TRBV20-1 with TRBJ2-6, with D possibly TRBD2 on 6 matching bases. CDR1 is DFQATT, CDR2 SNEGSKA, per germline (reference sequence). CDR3 length: 14 residues. Here the CDR3 reads CSARDYGGANALTF. CDR3 DNA: TGCAGTGCTAGAGATTACGGCGGGGCCAACGCCCTGACTTTC.

This clonotype was detected a few times. The chain is built from TRBV4-2 and TRBJ1-4, with TRBD1 identical over 8 bases. Germline loops: CDR1 LGHNA, CDR2 YNFKEQ. V dropped 0 bases and J dropped 4; count of bases not matched to a gene: 4. This CDR3 spans 16 amino acids. This CDR3 reads CASSQETGVGNEKLFF. In DNA, the CDR3 is TGTGCCAGCAGCCAAGAGACAGGGGTTGGTAATGAAAAACTGTTTTTT.

In the case of this clonotype: The CDR3 carries no conserved terminal phenylalanine or tryptophan, so it likely arises from a read error. The chain is built from TRBV12-3 or TRBV12-4 and TRBJ2-5; the D call may be TRBD1 or TRBD2 (5 bases each). Deletions cut 6 bases from V and 5 bases from J, with 13 bases between. The CDR3 runs 13 residues. The CDR3 sequence is CASRLTGGETQYL. In DNA, the CDR3 is TGTGCCAGCAGGTTAACAGGAGGCGAGACCCAGTACCTC.

The chain has TRBV6-1 and TRBJ2-4; a weak D match, TRBD2 (6 bases). In germline, CDR1 is MNHNS, CDR2 SASEGT. V lost 7 bases, J lost 0 bases, and 16 bases lay in between. The CDR3 has 16 residues. In DNA, the CDR3 is TGTGCCAGCATGTCGGGGCGGGACGTAGCCAAAAACATTCAGTACTTC. This gives the protein CASMSGRDVAKNIQYF.

In its sample, this clonotype was seen many times. A read error may explain this, as a much larger clone is one base away. The chain joins TRBV6-1 to TRBJ1-1, with D unresolved. Germline values: CDR1 MNHNS, CDR2 SASEGT. V was pared by 6 bases and J by 2 bases, with 7 bases between. This CDR3 has 12 amino acids. In DNA form, the CDR3 reads TGTGCCAGCAGCTTTGACAACACTGAAGCTTTCTTT. This codes for CASSFDNTEAFF.

This clonotype was seen many times. This chain connects TRBV29-1 to TRBJ1-1; no clear D. The length of the CDR3 is 12 residues. In germline, CDR1 is SQVTM, CDR2 ANQGSEA. V was cut by 4 bases and J by 0 bases, with 6 bases left in between. The CDR3 DNA sequence: TGCAGCGTTGCAGATATGAACACTGAAGCTTTCTTT. It specifies CSVADMNTEAFF.

A word on this clonotype: This could be a read error, since a much larger clone is one nucleotide away. The J gene is TRBJ2-7, the V gene TRBV7-9, with TRBD1 matching over 8 bases. This CDR3 has 14 residues. Germline CDR1 reads SEHNR; CDR2 reads FQNEAQ (reference sequence). The CDR3 DNA follows: TGTGCCGGCAGCTCCCGGGACAGGAGGCACGAGCAGTACTTC. Translated, it gives CAGSSRDRRHEQYF.

This clonotype was found a few times. This clone may be a read error of a much larger clone one base away. The chain links TRBV11-2 to TRBJ2-1; D is ambiguous. This CDR3 is built from 15 residues. The germline V gene has CDR1 SGHAT and CDR2 FQNNGV. V was pared by 5 bases and J by 0 bases, with 11 bases between. The CDR3 nucleotides read TGTGCCAGCAGCGCCCTGGGGTACTCCTACAATGAGCAGTTCTTC. This codes for CASSALGYSYNEQFF. The variable domain in full, with the rest retrieved from reference TRBV11-2 and TRBJ2-1, is EAGVAQSPRYKIIEKRQSVAFWCNPISGHATLYWYQQILGQGPKLLIQFQNNGVVDDSQLPKDRFSAERLKGVDSTLKIQPAKLEDSAVYLCASSALGYSYNEQFFGPGTRLTVL.

This clonotype was found many times. The rearrangement joins TRBV19 to TRBJ1-1; the D is unclear. Deletions cut 3 bases from V and 1 base from J, with 6 bases between. CDR1 and CDR2 from the germline V gene are LNHDA and SQIVND (reference sequence). This CDR3 has 13 residues. CDR3 coding DNA: TGTGCCAGTAGTATGCCCAGGAACACTGAAGCTTTCTTT. It encodes CASSMPRNTEAFF.

This clonotype has at least ten counts. This chain joins TRBV12-3 or TRBV12-4 and TRBJ2-3; 9 positions match TRBD2. CDR3 length equals 12 residues. V gave up 3 bases and J gave up 11 bases; unmatched junction bases: 3. The CDR3 is CASSFSAGGQYF. The CDR3 region has the DNA TGTGCCAGCAGTTTCTCAGCGGGGGGGCAGTATTTT.

This clonotype was recorded many times. The chain has TRBV6-1 and TRBJ1-5; a possible D gene is TRBD1 (6 bases). The V gene lost 7 bases and the J gene lost 6 bases, with 10 bases spanning the gap. Germline values: CDR1 MNHNS, CDR2 SASEGT. The CDR3 is made up of 12 amino acids. The CDR3 sequence is CASTGVGQPQHF. In DNA form, the CDR3 reads TGTGCCAGCACAGGGGTAGGTCAGCCCCAGCATTTT.

This clonotype turned up a few times. The rearrangement links TRBV7-9 to TRBJ2-1; D could derive from TRBD1 or TRBD2 (5 bases each). V was pared by 5 bases and J by 7 bases, with 15 bases between. The CDR3 covers 14 residues. Germline CDR1 SEHNR, CDR2 FQNEAQ (reference sequence). CDR3 in DNA: TGTGCCAGCAGCCCGTCCTTGGGGGTAAATGAGCAGTTCTTC. This encodes CASSPSLGVNEQFF.

In its sample, this clonotype was seen many times. The chain joins TRBV30 to TRBJ1-4, with 8 bases fitting TRBD1. The V and J ends lost 4 bases and 11 bases, in that order; junction bases with no gene match: 6. The CDR3 has 12 amino acids. Germline V gene lookup returns CDR1 GTSNPN and CDR2 SVGIG (reference sequence). For the CDR3, the DNA is TGTGCCTGGATTGGAGGGGACAGGAAACTGTTTTTT. Encoded protein: CAWIGGDRKLFF.

The chain uses TRBV20-1 and TRBJ1-4; D is ambiguous. Trimming left V 3 bases short and J 1 base short, with 12 bases between. Germline CDR1 and CDR2: DFQATT and SNEGSKA (reference sequence). CDR3 length equals 15 residues. The CDR3 sequence is CSARDRLLTNEKLFF. CDR3 coding DNA: TGCAGTGCTAGGGACCGACTGCTAACTAATGAAAAACTGTTTTTT.

This clonotype appeared many times. V usage is TRBV18 and J usage is TRBJ2-7; D is uncertain. Germline V gives CDR1 KGHSH, CDR2 LQKENI. V lost 3 bases to trimming and J lost 6 bases, with 12 bases between them. CDR3 size: 13 residues. In nucleotides, the CDR3 is TGTGCCAGCTCACCCACCAACTTAGCCGAGCAGTACTTC. This encodes CASSPTNLAEQYF. The whole variable domain, remainder taken from reference TRBV18 and TRBJ2-7, is NAGVMQNPRHLVRRRGQEARLRCSPMKGHSHVYWYRQLPEEGLKFMVYLQKENIIDESGMPKERFSAEFPKEGPSILRIQQVVRGDSAAYFCASSPTNLAEQYFGPGTRLTVT.

The table lists this clonotype with many counts. This CDR3 reads CASSLYVAGVTDTQYF. The CDR3 bases are TGTGCCAGCAGCTTGTATGTAGCGGGGGTCACAGATACGCAGTATTTT. This sequence joins TRBV5-4 and TRBJ2-3, with 9 bases aligning to TRBD2. V shed 1 base and J 2 bases; nucleotides not matched to a gene: 5. CDR1 and CDR2 (germline): SGHNT, YYREEE (reference sequence). This CDR3 has 16 amino acids.

This clonotype was observed many times. The chain links TRBV29-1 to TRBJ1-1, with a possible D match to TRBD1 (5 bases). V was trimmed by 7 bases and J by 3 bases, leaving 12 bases between them. Germline CDR1 SQVTM, CDR2 ANQGSEA. The length of the CDR3 is 12 residues. CDR3 protein: CSGGGLDTEAFF. Written as DNA, the CDR3 is TGCAGCGGGGGCGGGCTCGACACTGAAGCTTTCTTT. The variable domain in full, with the rest retrieved from reference TRBV29-1 and TRBJ1-1, is SAVISQKPSRDICQRGTSLTIQCQVDSQVTMMFWYRQQPGQSLTLIATANQGSEATYESGFVIDKFPISRPNLTFSTLTVSNMSPEDSSIYLCSGGGLDTEAFFGQGTRLTVV.

The chain carries TRBV19 and TRBJ2-2, with D maybe TRBD2 (6 bases). Looked up from germline, CDR1 is LNHDA and CDR2 is SQIVND (reference sequence). This CDR3 contains 12 residues. Between the trimmed V and J ends, which lost 10 bases and 6 bases, there was a span of 12 bases. CDR3 amino acids: CATSWGAGELFF. In nucleotides, the CDR3 is TGTGCCACTTCGTGGGGGGCCGGGGAGCTGTTTTTT. Based on the CDR3 plus reference TRBV19 and TRBJ2-2, the full variable domain is DGGITQSPKYLFRKEGQNVTLSCEQNLNHDAMYWYRQDPGQGLRLIYYSQIVNDFQKGDIAEGYSVSREKKESFPLTVTSAQKNPTAFYLCATSWGAGELFFGEGSRLTVL.

Ten or more counts support this clonotype. The rearrangement joins TRBV2 to TRBJ2-3; D may be TRBD1 or TRBD2 (5 bases each). Germline V lookup: CDR1 SNHLY, CDR2 FYNNEI. The CDR3 covers 15 residues. The ends were cut back, 4 bases at V and 2 bases at J, with 13 bases in the middle. The CDR3 loop reads CASSAPWGNTDTQYF. DNA for the CDR3: TGTGCCAGCAGTGCCCCCTGGGGGAACACAGATACGCAGTATTTT.

At least ten counts were recorded for this clonotype. The chain employs TRBV11-3 and TRBJ1-2; TRBD1 is a possible D gene (5 bases). There are 13 residues in the CDR3. V was trimmed by 6 bases and J by 12 bases, leaving 20 bases between them. Germline values: CDR1 SGHNT, CDR2 YENEEA. The DNA for the CDR3 is TGTGCCAGCAGTCCTACCCAGACTGTGGACAACACCTTC. This codes for CASSPTQTVDNTF.

This clonotype was picked up many times. The V gene is TRBV20-1, the J gene TRBJ2-3; D uncertain. The CDR3 length is 12 residues. Germline CDR1 DFQATT, CDR2 SNEGSKA (reference sequence). Trimming stripped 3 bases from V and 0 bases from J, with 4 bases between. CDR3: CSASFSTDTQYF. CDR3 in DNA: TGCAGTGCTAGCTTTAGCACAGATACGCAGTATTTT.